This entry concerns a single T cell receptor (beta chain). The CDR3 runs to 13 residues. In germline, CDR1 is SQVTM, CDR2 ANQGSEA. V was shortened by 5 bases and J by 7 bases, with 14 bases between the two germline ends. This sample is drawn from a study of blood T cell repertoires in COVID-19. Study-level information: Researchers got acute and convalescent COVID-19 samples from the United States, Italy and Spain.

The method was immunoSEQ multiplex PCR; TCRdb's version includes in-frame clones alone and lacks a portion of them. The sample has about 370,000 clones; more than 75% are singletons. The chain joins TRBV29-1 to TRBJ2-2, with D possibly TRBD1 on 6 matching bases. The sample was peripheral blood. The origin of this receptor is a woman aged 25 to 45 with COVID-19, enrolled during active disease. CDR3 region: CSVSAGVHGELFF. As DNA, the CDR3 is TGCAGCGTTTCAGCAGGGGTTCACGGGGAGCTGTTTTTT.